A selection of T cell receptor beta chains follows, all from one sample in a study of vaccination and CD4 T cells after COVID-19. Their specific antigens are unknown. TCRdb processed the PCR reads anew with MiXCR; each CDR3 protein has one entry. The sample lists roughly 23,000 distinct CDR3 sequences, about 42% occurring once. Source: CD4+ T cells from blood, cultured in vitro, taken before SARS-CoV-2 vaccination. These receptors were taken from a human donor who received a COVID-19 vaccine. The CDR3 runs from the conserved cysteine through the conserved F or W. The D gene is left open where the match is weak. Clone size, where shown, is once, few, many, or a class for clones that have expanded.

j_call d_call clone_size cdr3_length v_call cdr3_aa cdr3_nt
TRBJ1-1 NA NA 14 TRBV12-3/TRBV12-4 CASSLQGRYTEAFF TGTGCCAGCAGTCTACAGGGTCGTTACACTGAAGCTTTCTTT
TRBJ2-7 NA NA 16 TRBV7-8 CASSLAEELLSYEQYF TGTGCCAGCAGCTTAGCGGAGGAATTACTCTCCTACGAGCAGTACTTC
TRBJ1-2 TRBD1 NA 14 TRBV7-9 CASSFTGVIGGYTF TGTGCCAGCAGCTTCACAGGGGTTATTGGTGGCTACACCTTC
TRBJ1-2 NA NA 13 TRBV19 CATRRGPRYGYTF TGTGCCACGCGACGGGGGCCCAGATATGGCTACACCTTC
TRBJ1-6 TRBD1 NA 16 TRBV20-1 CSARPGQGGDNSPLHF TGCAGTGCTAGGCCGGGACAGGGGGGCGATAATTCACCCCTCCACTTT
TRBJ1-2 NA few 17 TRBV24-1 CATSEIRDGHTNYGYTF TGTGCCACCAGTGAAATCCGGGACGGACATACTAACTATGGCTACACCTTC
TRBJ1-2 TRBD1 once 15 TRBV4-1 CASSRPGQGNYGYTF TGCGCCAGCAGCCGGCCGGGACAGGGGAACTATGGCTACACCTTC
TRBJ2-1 NA NA 14 TRBV27 CASSWTFLDNEQFF TGTGCCAGCAGTTGGACTTTTCTGGACAATGAGCAGTTCTTC
TRBJ1-1 NA NA 14 TRBV19 CASSPPRRNTEAFF TGTGCCAGTAGTCCCCCCAGGAGGAACACTGAAGCTTTCTTT
TRBJ2-2 NA few 15 TRBV14 CASSHRRGNTGELFF TGTGCCAGCAGCCACCGCAGGGGGAACACCGGGGAGCTGTTTTTT
TRBJ1-1 NA NA 14 TRBV20-1 CSARGYGVNTEAFF TGCAGTGCCCGTGGCTACGGGGTGAACACTGAAGCTTTCTTT
TRBJ1-5 NA NA 16 TRBV7-8 CASSLRDTYSNQPQHF TGTGCCAGCAGCTTACGAGACACCTATAGCAATCAGCCCCAGCATTTT
TRBJ2-1 TRBD1 NA 15 TRBV6-1 CASRGQGSSYNEQFF TGTGCCAGCAGGGGACAGGGGAGCTCCTACAATGAGCAGTTCTTC
TRBJ1-3 NA few 13 TRBV30 CAWSGGSGNTIYF TGTGCCTGGAGCGGGGGCTCTGGAAACACCATATATTTT
TRBJ1-2 TRBD1 NA 14 TRBV14 CASSPRQGPYGYTF TGTGCCAGCAGCCCGCGACAGGGGCCCTATGGCTACACCTTC
TRBJ1-2 NA NA 17 TRBV30 CAWSVRGLGRVNYGYTF TGTGCCTGGAGTGTACGAGGTCTCGGCAGGGTAAACTATGGCTACACCTTC
TRBJ1-2 NA NA 15 TRBV6-5 CASSYQRGPNYGYTF TGTGCCAGCAGTTACCAACGGGGCCCTAACTATGGCTACACCTTC
TRBJ1-1 TRBD1 few 15 TRBV6-1 CASSTSGQGFTEAFF TGTGCCAGCAGTACCTCGGGACAGGGGTTCACTGAAGCTTTCTTT
TRBJ2-2 NA NA 10 TRBV2 CASSNGELFF TGTGCCAGCAGCAACGGGGAGCTGTTTTTT
TRBJ1-2 TRBD1 few 22 TRBV7-9 CASSTPTFPMRDRGRGSAGYTF TGTGCCAGCAGCACGCCAACATTCCCGATGCGGGACAGGGGGCGCGGTTCGGCTGGCTACACCTTC
TRBJ2-5 NA NA 16 TRBV7-2 CASSSTRLGLMETQYF TGTGCCAGCAGCTCGACTCGACTAGGTCTTATGGAGACCCAGTACTTC
TRBJ2-7 NA NA 14 TRBV6-5 CASSYLGSSNEQYF TGTGCCAGCAGTTACCTGGGTAGCAGCAACGAGCAGTACTTC
TRBJ2-3 TRBD2 NA 15 TRBV20-1 CSAINSGGGTDTQYF TGCAGTGCTATAAATAGCGGGGGGGGCACAGATACGCAGTATTTT
TRBJ1-3 NA NA 16 TRBV6-5 CASSFKGLFSGNTIYF TGTGCCAGCAGTTTTAAGGGCCTTTTCTCTGGAAACACCATATATTTT